This entry lists 20 T cell receptor beta chains sequenced from one sample in a study of OX40 agonist ivuxolimab in advanced cancers. TCRdb keeps only in-frame clones here, not all; method: immunoSEQ multiplex PCR. The sample lists 60,000 to 75,000 clones, around 90% occurring once. Source: CD4+ or CD8+ T cells sorted from blood, taken in a trial of the OX40 agonist ivuxolimab. These TCRs come from an adult with an advanced solid tumor such as melanoma, head and neck, liver or kidney cancer.

This chain links TRBV6-1 with TRBJ2-7; D is possibly TRBD2 (6 bases). The CDR3 is 12 amino acids. CDR1 and CDR2 from the germline V gene are MNHNS and SASEGT. Trimming stripped 6 bases from V and 3 bases from J, with 9 bases between. The CDR3 nucleotides read TGTGCCAGCAGGACTAGTAACTACGAGCAGTACTTC. This encodes CASRTSNYEQYF.

This rearrangement joins TRBV18 to TRBJ1-2, with a tentative D call TRBD1 (5 bases). Germline V lookup: CDR1 KGHSH, CDR2 LQKENI. The ends were cut back, 0 bases at V and 5 bases at J, with 16 bases in the middle. The CDR3 has 16 residues. CDR3 DNA sequence: TGTGCCAGCTCACCACCGGAAGGGGAGGTAGGGTATGGCTACACCTTC. Amino acids: CASSPPEGEVGYGYTF.

The chain couples TRBV11-3 to TRBJ2-3; the match to TRBD2 covers 12 bases. CDR3 length: 14 amino acids. Germline V gene lookup returns CDR1 SGHNT and CDR2 YENEEA. Losses at the gene ends were 5 bases for V and 6 bases for J; bases not matched to a gene: 3. The CDR3 here is CASSLAGGWDTQYF. The CDR3 DNA reads as TGTGCCAGCAGCCTAGCGGGAGGGTGGGATACGCAGTATTTT.

The V gene is TRBV11-2, the J gene TRBJ2-3; TRBD2 agrees at 11 bases. Germline CDR1 is SGHAT and CDR2 is FQNNGV. With 0 bases clipped from V and 0 bases from J, the junction kept 11 bases outside the gene matches. This CDR3 contains 20 residues. CDR3 sequence: CASSLDIRTSGSPSTDTQYF. CDR3 DNA: TGTGCCAGCAGCTTAGACATTCGCACTAGCGGGAGCCCTAGCACAGATACGCAGTATTTT.

The gene calls are TRBV5-6 and TRBJ1-2; 8 bases agree with TRBD1. The CDR3 runs to 15 residues. Germline V gives CDR1 SGHDT, CDR2 YYEEEE. Germline trimming cut 5 bases from V and 4 bases from J; bases unmatched to any gene: 10. CDR3 nucleotides: TGTGCCAGCAGTTGGACAGGGACGGATGGCTATGGCTACACCTTC. Translated, it gives CASSWTGTDGYGYTF.

This rearrangement joins TRBV6-5 to TRBJ1-5; no definite D call. The CDR3 contains 13 residues. Germline loops: CDR1 MNHEY, CDR2 SVGAGI. Between the trimmed V and J ends, which lost 2 bases and 15 bases, there was a span of 17 bases. In DNA, the CDR3 is TGTGCCAGCAGTTACACAACGGGCCTACAGTTGCATTTT. Its protein is CASSYTTGLQLHF.

The chain couples TRBV5-5 to TRBJ1-5; 7 bases are a match to TRBD1. The CDR3 is made up of 13 amino acids. Trimming took 3 bases from V and 6 from J; bases not matched to a gene: 3. Germline CDR1 and CDR2: SGHKS and YYEKEE (reference sequence). The CDR3 reads CASSYDRVQPQHF. CDR3 coding DNA: TGTGCCAGCAGCTACGACAGGGTTCAGCCCCAGCATTTT.

The V gene is TRBV28, the J gene TRBJ2-3; D may be TRBD2 (6 bases). The V end lost 3 bases, the J end lost 6 bases, and 16 bases lay between the germline ends. The CDR3 is 15 residues long. Germline V gene sequence: CDR1 MDHEN, CDR2 SYDVKM. The CDR3 DNA follows: TGTGCCAGCAGTTTTTTCGGTCCCCGGGAGGATACGCAGTATTTT. Amino acid sequence: CASSFFGPREDTQYF.

The chain links TRBV9 to TRBJ2-3; D possibly matches TRBD1 or TRBD2 (6 bases each). Germline values: CDR1 SGDLS, CDR2 YYNGEE. CDR3 length equals 17 residues. Between the trimmed V and J ends, which lost 3 bases and 1 base, there was a span of 18 bases. CDR3 loop: CASSARGATTRTDTQYF. CDR3 coding DNA: TGTGCCAGCAGCGCGAGGGGGGCTACAACGCGCACAGATACGCAGTATTTT.

This chain links TRBV9 with TRBJ1-1; 8 bases are shared with TRBD1. The V gene's germline CDR1 is SGDLS and CDR2 YYNGEE. The CDR3 is 14 residues long. Trimming took 4 bases from V and 4 from J; bases not matched to a gene: 6. The CDR3 here is CASSSQGAGTEAFF. The CDR3 DNA reads TGTGCCAGCAGCTCCCAGGGGGCTGGCACTGAAGCTTTCTTT.

The genes are TRBV6-6 and TRBJ1-2; 8 bases fit TRBD1. This CDR3 is 13 amino acids long. Germline CDR1 is MNHNY and CDR2 is SVGAGI (reference sequence). Losses at the gene ends were 10 bases for V and 7 bases for J; bases not matched to a gene: 11. CDR3 protein: CATSTGEYRGYTF. CDR3 DNA sequence: TGTGCCACCTCGACAGGGGAGTATCGTGGCTACACCTTC.

In the case of this clone: No DNA is shown, since the ends of the CDR3 on it are uncertain; the CDR3 is the one TCRdb lists. This sequence joins TRBV12-2 and TRBJ2-1; the table assigns TRBD2, which was not confirmed against the DNA. TRBV12-2 is an annotated pseudogene. 16 amino acids form the CDR3, both terminal residues included. The CDR3 here is CASRPGPSYRCNEQFF.

The chain has TRBV28 and TRBJ1-1; 10 bases agree with TRBD1. Losses at the gene ends were 3 bases for V and 4 bases for J; bases not matched to a gene: 8. The CDR3 is 16 residues long. Germline assignment: CDR1 MDHEN and CDR2 SYDVKM. The chain's CDR3 is CASSFTRGDRGTEAFF. CDR3 in DNA: TGTGCCAGCAGTTTTACACGAGGGGACAGGGGCACTGAAGCTTTCTTT.

This rearrangement joins TRBV27 to TRBJ2-2, with D perhaps matching TRBD1 or TRBD2 (5 bases each). The CDR3 length is 18 residues. Germline values: CDR1 MNHEY, CDR2 SMNVEV (reference sequence). V was trimmed by 3 bases and J by 6 bases, leaving 23 bases between them. In DNA form, the CDR3 reads TGTGCCAGCAGTTTCCGAGGACTCCAGGGCCGTATGGCCGGGGAGCTGTTTTTT. Translation: CASSFRGLQGRMAGELFF.

This clone was seen only once. The gene calls are TRBV5-1 and TRBJ1-1; possible D gene TRBD1, 6 bases. The CDR3 runs 16 residues. V lost 4 bases, J lost 4 bases, and 20 bases lay in between. Germline-derived CDR1 and CDR2 are SGHRS and YFSETQ. CDR3 nucleotides: TGCGCCAGCAGCCAGCCCGTGGTGGGGGCTCGCACTGAAGCTTTCTTT. It yields the protein CASSQPVVGARTEAFF.

V usage is TRBV19 and J usage is TRBJ2-7; a possible D gene is TRBD1 (5 bases). Germline V gives CDR1 LNHDA, CDR2 SQIVND (reference sequence). The V end lost 3 bases, the J end lost 1 base, and 13 bases lay between the germline ends. CDR3 length: 15 residues. This CDR3 is CASSMGPDRSYEQYF. The CDR3 DNA follows: TGTGCCAGTAGTATGGGCCCCGACAGATCCTACGAGCAGTACTTC.

By share of the sample, this clone is medium-sized (0.01 to 0.1%). The rearrangement links TRBV5-1 to TRBJ2-7, with 10 bases matching TRBD2. Germline trimming cut 8 bases from V and 5 bases from J; bases unmatched to any gene: 19. CDR3 length: 17 amino acids. Germline lookup yields CDR1 SGHRS and CDR2 YFSETQ. CDR3 sequence: CARGEREGPRCGHEQYF. The CDR3 DNA reads TGCGCCAGGGGGGAGCGGGAGGGCCCAAGGTGCGGCCACGAGCAGTACTTC.

The chain recombines TRBV5-8 with TRBJ2-7, with 11 bases lining up with TRBD1. Unmatched junction bases numbered 8, after V lost 3 bases and J lost 0 bases. The CDR3 runs 17 residues. The germline gives CDR1 SGHTS, CDR2 YDEGEE. The CDR3 reads CASSSGQGVAVSYEQYF. The CDR3 DNA follows: TGTGCCAGCAGCTCGGGACAGGGGGTAGCGGTCTCCTACGAGCAGTACTTC.

CDR3 loop: CASAGGGNTIYF. The CDR3 region has the DNA TGTGCCTCGGCAGGGGGTGGAAACACCATATATTTT. The rearrangement uses TRBV30 and TRBJ1-3; TRBD1 matches 7 bases. Trimming removed 7 bases from V and 3 bases from J; junction bases left unmatched: 3. CDR3 size: 12 residues. Looked up from germline, CDR1 is GTSNPN and CDR2 is SVGIG (reference sequence).

This chain connects TRBV30 to TRBJ2-7; TRBD2 matches at 8 bases. CDR3 length: 15 residues. Germline loops: CDR1 GTSNPN, CDR2 SVGIG (reference sequence). V was pared by 0 bases and J by 1 base, with 5 bases of the junction left unmatched. CDR3 nucleotide sequence: TGTGCCTGGAGTGTAATGTCGGGGGGGTCCTACGAGCAGTACTTC. Amino acid sequence: CAWSVMSGGSYEQYF.